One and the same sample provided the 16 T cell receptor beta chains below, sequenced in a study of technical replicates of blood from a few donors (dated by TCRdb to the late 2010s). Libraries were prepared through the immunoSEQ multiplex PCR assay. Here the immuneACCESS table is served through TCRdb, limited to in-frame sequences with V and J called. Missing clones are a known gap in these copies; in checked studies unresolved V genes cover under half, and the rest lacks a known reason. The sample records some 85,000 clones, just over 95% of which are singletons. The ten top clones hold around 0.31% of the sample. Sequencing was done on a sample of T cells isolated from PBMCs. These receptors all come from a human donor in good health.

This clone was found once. The CDR3 bases are TGTGCCAGCAGCGTAGAAGGTGCTAGCGCTTACAATGAGCAGTTCTTC. Translating it yields CASSVEGASAYNEQFF. The chain recombines TRBV9 with TRBJ2-1; tentative D call: TRBD2 (6 bases). Trimming took off 0 bases at V and 4 bases at J, with 14 bases between the two ends. The length of the CDR3 is 16 residues. Germline CDR1 SGDLS, CDR2 YYNGEE.

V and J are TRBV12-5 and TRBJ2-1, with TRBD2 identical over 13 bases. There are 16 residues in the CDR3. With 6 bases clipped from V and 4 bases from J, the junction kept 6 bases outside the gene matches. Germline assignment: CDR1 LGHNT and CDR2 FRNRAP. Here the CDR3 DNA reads TGTGCTAGTGGCCGGACTAGCGGGAGTTTATACAATGAGCAGTTCTTC. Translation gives CASGRTSGSLYNEQFF.

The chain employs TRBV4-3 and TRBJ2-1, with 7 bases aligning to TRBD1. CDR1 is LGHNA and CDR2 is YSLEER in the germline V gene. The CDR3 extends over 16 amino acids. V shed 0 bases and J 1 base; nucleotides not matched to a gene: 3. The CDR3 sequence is CASSQDPGGSYNEQFF. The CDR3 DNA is TGCGCCAGCAGCCAAGATCCAGGGGGTTCCTACAATGAGCAGTTCTTC.

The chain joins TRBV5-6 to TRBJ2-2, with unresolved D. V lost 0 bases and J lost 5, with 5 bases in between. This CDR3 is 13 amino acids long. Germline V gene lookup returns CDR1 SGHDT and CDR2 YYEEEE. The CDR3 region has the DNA TGTGCCAGCAGCTTGGTACAGACCGGGGAGCTGTTTTTT. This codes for CASSLVQTGELFF.

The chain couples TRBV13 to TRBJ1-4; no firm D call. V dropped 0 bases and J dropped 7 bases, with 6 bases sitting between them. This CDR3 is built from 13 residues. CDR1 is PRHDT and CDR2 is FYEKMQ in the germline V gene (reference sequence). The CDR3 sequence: CASSLGGIEKLFF. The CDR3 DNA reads TGTGCCAGCAGCTTAGGGGGCATTGAAAAACTGTTTTTT.

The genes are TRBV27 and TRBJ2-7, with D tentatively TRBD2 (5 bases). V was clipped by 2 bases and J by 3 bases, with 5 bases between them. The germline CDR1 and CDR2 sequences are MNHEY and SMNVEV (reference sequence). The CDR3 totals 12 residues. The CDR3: CASSLAGYEQYF. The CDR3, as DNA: TGTGCCAGCAGTTTAGCGGGCTACGAGCAGTACTTC.

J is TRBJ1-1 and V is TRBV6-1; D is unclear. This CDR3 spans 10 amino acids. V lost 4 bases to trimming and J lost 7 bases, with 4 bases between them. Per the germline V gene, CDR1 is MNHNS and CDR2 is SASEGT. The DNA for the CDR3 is TGTGCCAGCAGTGCAGGTGAAGCTTTCTTT. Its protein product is CASSAGEAFF.

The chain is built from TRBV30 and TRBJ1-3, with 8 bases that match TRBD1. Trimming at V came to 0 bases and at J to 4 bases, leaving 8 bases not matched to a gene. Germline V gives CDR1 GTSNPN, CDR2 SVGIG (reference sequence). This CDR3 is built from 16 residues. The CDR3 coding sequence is TGTGCCTGGAGTGTGCCCCGACAGGGGTTAGGAAACACCATATATTTT. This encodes CAWSVPRQGLGNTIYF. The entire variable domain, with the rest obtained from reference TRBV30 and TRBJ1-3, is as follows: SQTIHQWPATLVQPVGSPLSLECTVEGTSNPNLYWYRQAAGRGLQLLFYSVGIGQISSEVPQNLSASRPQDRQFILSSKKLLLSDSGFYLCAWSVPRQGLGNTIYFGEGSWLTVV.

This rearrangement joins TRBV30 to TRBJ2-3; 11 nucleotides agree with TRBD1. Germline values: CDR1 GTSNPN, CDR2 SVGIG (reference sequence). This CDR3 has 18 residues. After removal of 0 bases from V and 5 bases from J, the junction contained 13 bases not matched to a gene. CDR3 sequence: CAWSVRVPDRGLVDTQYF. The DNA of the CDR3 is TGTGCCTGGAGTGTACGAGTGCCGGACAGGGGGCTTGTAGATACGCAGTATTTT.

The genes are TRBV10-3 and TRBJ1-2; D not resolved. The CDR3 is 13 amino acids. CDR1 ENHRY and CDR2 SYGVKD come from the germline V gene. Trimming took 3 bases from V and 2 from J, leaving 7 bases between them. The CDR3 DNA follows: TGTGCCATCAGTGACGACACGAACTATGGCTACACCTTC. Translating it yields CAISDDTNYGYTF.

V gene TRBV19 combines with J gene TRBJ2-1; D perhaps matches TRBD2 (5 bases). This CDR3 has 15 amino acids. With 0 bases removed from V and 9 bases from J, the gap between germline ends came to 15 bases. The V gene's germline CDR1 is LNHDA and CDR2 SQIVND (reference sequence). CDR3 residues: CASSIDRERVGEQFF. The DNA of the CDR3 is TGTGCCAGTAGTATAGATCGGGAAAGGGTAGGTGAGCAGTTCTTC.

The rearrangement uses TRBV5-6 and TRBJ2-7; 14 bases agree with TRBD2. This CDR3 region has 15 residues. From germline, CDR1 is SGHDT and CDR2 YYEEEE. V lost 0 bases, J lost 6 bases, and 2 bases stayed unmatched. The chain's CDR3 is CASSLATSGRGEQYF. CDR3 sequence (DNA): TGTGCCAGCAGCTTGGCGACTAGCGGGAGGGGCGAGCAGTACTTC.

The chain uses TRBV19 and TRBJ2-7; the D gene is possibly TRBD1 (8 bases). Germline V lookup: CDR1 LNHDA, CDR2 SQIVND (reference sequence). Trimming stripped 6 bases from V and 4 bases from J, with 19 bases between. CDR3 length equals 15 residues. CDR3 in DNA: TGTGCCAGTAGCCAACAGGGGGTGGGGGGGTACGAGCAGTACTTC. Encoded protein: CASSQQGVGGYEQYF. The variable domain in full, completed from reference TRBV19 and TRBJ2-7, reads DGGITQSPKYLFRKEGQNVTLSCEQNLNHDAMYWYRQDPGQGLRLIYYSQIVNDFQKGDIAEGYSVSREKKESFPLTVTSAQKNPTAFYLCASSQQGVGGYEQYFGPGTRLTVT.

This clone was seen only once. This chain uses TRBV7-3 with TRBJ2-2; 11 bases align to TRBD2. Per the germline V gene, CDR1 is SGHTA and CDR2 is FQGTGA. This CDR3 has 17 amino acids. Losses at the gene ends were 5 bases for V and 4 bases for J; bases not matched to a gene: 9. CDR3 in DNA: TGTGCCAGCAGCCAAATCACTAGCGGGAGTATCACCGGGGAGCTGTTTTTT. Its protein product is CASSQITSGSITGELFF.

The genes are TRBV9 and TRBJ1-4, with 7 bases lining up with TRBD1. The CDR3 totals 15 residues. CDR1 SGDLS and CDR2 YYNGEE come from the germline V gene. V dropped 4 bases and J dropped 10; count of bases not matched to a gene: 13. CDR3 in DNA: TGTGCCAGCAGCTCAGGGGGGACTCTAGGAGGAAAACTGTTTTTT. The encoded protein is CASSSGGTLGGKLFF.

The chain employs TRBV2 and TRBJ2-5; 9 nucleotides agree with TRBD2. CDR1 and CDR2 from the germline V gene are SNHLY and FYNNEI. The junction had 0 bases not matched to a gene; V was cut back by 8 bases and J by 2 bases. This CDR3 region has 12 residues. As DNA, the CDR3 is TGTGCCAGCCTAGCGGGACAAGAGACCCAGTACTTC. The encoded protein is CASLAGQETQYF.